This section outlines one TCR beta chain sequence together with its context. Its antigen is currently unknown. The PCR had 60 Vbeta and 13 Jbeta primers. Profiled with immunoSEQ multiplex PCR; TCRdb holds only in-frame clones, not every one. The table records about 200,000 clones, 70% to 90% of them present only once. The record originates from a study of cytomegalovirus exposure and HLA in healthy donors. On the study more broadly: Within the Caucasian-associated ancestry cluster were around 81% of the roughly 400 genotyped donors. Overall study results and limits: A further, later analysis showed that HLA-associated TCR beta chains (compared with equally common others) were more clonally expanded. HLA allele associations emerged for about 18,000 TCR beta sequences in a later analysis, at 0.05 false discovery rate. The authors listed 150 to 200 TCR beta chains as cytomegalovirus-associated.

With 5 bases clipped from V and 1 base from J, the junction kept 8 bases outside the gene matches. This CDR3 contains 15 residues. Germline lookup yields CDR1 SGHTA and CDR2 FQGNSA. The receptor comes from a woman between 45 and 60 years old in good health and CMV-seronegative. The sequencing sample was made of PBMCs. The chain links TRBV7-2 to TRBJ2-7; 7 nucleotides line up with TRBD1. The CDR3, as DNA: TGTGCCAGCAGCGGCCTAGGGGGCACGTCCTACGAGCAGTACTTC. This sequence encodes CASSGLGGTSYEQYF.